The 4 T cell receptor beta chains reported below all come from one sample, sequenced in a study of Graves' ophthalmopathy and Graves' hyperthyroidism. Amplified TCR beta CDR3 regions were obtained using RNA transcripts as template. An opening RT-PCR round employed HTBI primers and preceded a second-round multiplex PCR. TCRdb fed the multiplex PCR reads into MiXCR, producing one record per CDR3 protein. The data contain about 240,000 distinct CDR3 sequences, 45% of them singletons. The material sequenced was peripheral blood. These receptors originate from an adult man with Graves' ophthalmopathy.

This clonotype was counted at least ten times. V usage is TRBV20-1 and J usage is TRBJ2-7, with a tentative D call TRBD1 (6 bases). The CDR3 runs 14 residues. The V gene lost 2 bases and the J gene lost 2 bases, with 13 bases spanning the gap. The germline gives CDR1 DFQATT, CDR2 SNEGSKA (reference sequence). The CDR3 protein is CSARKQGQAYEQYF. DNA for the CDR3: TGCAGTGCTAGAAAACAGGGTCAGGCCTACGAGCAGTACTTC.

About this clonotype itself: The junction and the germline gene differ at one end; a read error may be behind it. The rearrangement joins TRBV2 to TRBJ1-5; tentative D call: TRBD1 (5 bases). This CDR3 spans 14 amino acids. Germline V CDR1 and CDR2: SNHLY, FYNNEI. CDR3 coding DNA: TGTGTCAGCAGTGGTGACAGTAGCAATCAGCCCCAGCATTTT. Amino acid sequence: CVSSGDSSNQPQHF.

The chain recombines TRBV7-3 with TRBJ1-2; D call uncertain. This CDR3 comprises 13 residues. With 5 bases removed from V and 11 bases from J, the gap between germline ends came to 18 bases. Germline CDR1 reads SGHTA; CDR2 reads FQGTGA. Here the CDR3 reads CASSPRAGGGYTF. The CDR3 nucleotides are TGTGCCAGCAGCCCCCGAGCGGGAGGAGGATACACCTTC. Variable domain in full (rest from reference TRBV7-3 and TRBJ1-2): GAGVSQTPSNKVTEKGKYVELRCDPISGHTALYWYRQSLGQGPEFLIYFQGTGAADDSGLPNDRFFAVRPEGSVSTLKIQRTERGDSAVYLCASSPRAGGGYTFGSGTRLTVV.

Many counts were recorded for this clonotype. The J gene is TRBJ1-6, the V gene TRBV20-1; 7 nucleotides agree with TRBD1. After removal of 3 bases from V and 7 bases from J, the junction contained 6 bases not matched to a gene. The CDR3 spans 14 residues. CDR1 DFQATT and CDR2 SNEGSKA come from the germline V gene (reference sequence). The CDR3 region is CSASGQVGNSPLHF. As DNA, the CDR3 is TGCAGTGCTAGTGGACAGGTCGGGAATTCACCCCTCCACTTT.